These 26 T cell receptor beta chains came from one sample sequenced in a study of T cells in Graves' hyperthyroidism and ophthalmopathy. Amplified TCR beta CDR3 regions came from RNA transcripts. Initially, a first-round RT-PCR of the TCR CDR3 employed the HTBI primer set. TCRdb re-called the multiplex PCR reads with MiXCR, one entry per CDR3 protein. This repertoire shows hundreds of thousands of distinct CDR3 sequences, 20% to 30% found once; its top ten account for about 70%. The sequenced sample was blood. These receptors were obtained from a man aged 50-60 years with Graves' hyperthyroidism.

This sequence joins TRBV24-1 and TRBJ1-5; maybe TRBD1 (5 bases). There are 16 residues in the CDR3. Germline V CDR1 and CDR2: KGHDR, SFDVKD. The V end lost 4 bases, the J end lost 7 bases, and 19 bases lay between the germline ends. The CDR3 loop is CATSDSARQSRQPQHF. The CDR3 DNA is TGTGCCACCAGTGACTCCGCCCGACAGTCAAGGCAGCCCCAGCATTTT.

This clonotype was recorded at least ten times. The V and J genes are TRBV5-1 and TRBJ2-7, with D hard to call. The CDR3 has 16 residues. Germline lookup yields CDR1 SGHRS and CDR2 YFSETQ. V shed 3 bases and J shed 0 bases, with 16 bases lying between them. The CDR3, as DNA: TGCGCCAGCAGCTCGGGTCTGCCGAGTGGCTCCTACGAGCAGTACTTC. This sequence encodes CASSSGLPSGSYEQYF.

This chain joins TRBV4-1 and TRBJ2-4; perhaps TRBD2 as D (6 bases). CDR3 length equals 13 residues. Germline CDR1 is MGHRA and CDR2 is YSYEKL. Trimming cost V 3 bases and J 11 bases, with 14 bases left between them. The CDR3 coding sequence is TGCGCCAGCAGCCAGAGGGAGGAGGGACTTCAGTACTTC. Its translation is CASSQREEGLQYF.

This clonotype was seen many times. V usage is TRBV3-1 and J usage is TRBJ1-6; D ambiguous. In germline, CDR1 is LGHDT, CDR2 YNNKEL (reference sequence). Trimming stripped 1 base from V and 10 bases from J, with 11 bases between. This CDR3 comprises 14 residues. This chain's CDR3 is CASSQGQDLSPLHF. The DNA for the CDR3 is TGTGCCAGCAGCCAAGGTCAGGACTTATCACCCCTCCACTTT.

This clonotype has just a few counts. V is TRBV19 and J is TRBJ2-2; TRBD2 is a possible D gene (5 bases). This CDR3 comprises 15 residues. The germline gives CDR1 LNHDA, CDR2 SQIVND (reference sequence). V shed 4 bases and J shed 0 bases, with 9 bases lying between them. Written as DNA, the CDR3 is TGTGCCAGTAGTAACGGGAATACGAACACCGGGGAGCTGTTTTTT. Protein sequence: CASSNGNTNTGELFF.

This clonotype occurred a few times. This sequence joins TRBV4-1 and TRBJ1-4; 7 nucleotides align to TRBD1. This CDR3 has 19 residues. The germline CDR1 and CDR2 sequences are MGHRA and YSYEKL. The ends lost 0 bases at V and 0 bases at J; junction bases unmatched: 10. As DNA, the CDR3 is TGCGCCAGCAGCCAAGATTTGGGACAGCCCCTTGCAACTAATGAAAAACTGTTTTTT. Translation: CASSQDLGQPLATNEKLFF.

This CDR3 is CASSLSSGNTIYF. DNA of the CDR3: TGTGCCAGCAGCCTCTCTTCTGGAAACACCATATATTTT. The chain combines TRBV3-1 with TRBJ1-3; D is ambiguous. From germline, CDR1 is LGHDT and CDR2 YNNKEL (reference sequence). The length of the CDR3 is 13 residues. Trimming stripped 4 bases from V and 1 base from J, with 5 bases between.

This clonotype turned up a few times. The chain links TRBV29-1 to TRBJ1-2; a possible D gene is TRBD1 (6 bases). The V gene lost 6 bases and the J gene lost 6 bases, with 14 bases spanning the gap. The CDR3 contains 12 residues. Germline V gene lookup returns CDR1 SQVTM and CDR2 ANQGSEA. CDR3 sequence reads: CSVDTQGHGYTF. CDR3 bases: TGCAGCGTCGACACGCAGGGGCATGGCTACACCTTC.

The rearrangement uses TRBV12-5 and TRBJ2-7; 7 positions agree with TRBD2. CDR1 LGHNT and CDR2 FRNRAP come from the germline V gene. This CDR3 has 16 residues. J was trimmed by 2 bases and V by 5 bases; bases with no gene match: 12. The CDR3 bases are TGTGCTAGTGGTCGACCCAAGACTAGCAGCACCTACGAGCAGTACTTC. It specifies CASGRPKTSSTYEQYF. The whole variable domain, remainder taken from reference TRBV12-5 and TRBJ2-7, is DARVTQTPRHKVTEMGQEVTMRCQPILGHNTVFWYRQTMMQGLELLAYFRNRAPLDDSGMPKDRFSAEMPDATLATLKIQPSEPRDSAVYFCASGRPKTSSTYEQYFGPGTRLTVT.

This clonotype has just a few counts. This chain's CDR3 is CASSSGWGHPLNNEQFF. The CDR3 DNA reads TGTGCCAGCAGCTCCGGGTGGGGTCACCCTCTAAACAATGAGCAGTTCTTC. V gene TRBV11-2 combines with J gene TRBJ2-1, with D unclear. CDR3 length equals 17 residues. Looked up from germline, CDR1 is SGHAT and CDR2 is FQNNGV. Between the trimmed V and J ends, which lost 4 bases and 5 bases, there was a span of 21 bases.

The DNA of the CDR3 is TGTGCCAGCAGTTCCCCGACAGGACACTCTGGAAACACCATATATTTT. It encodes CASSSPTGHSGNTIYF. V is TRBV28 and J is TRBJ1-3, with D possibly matching TRBD1 (6 bases). Germline-derived CDR1 and CDR2 are MDHEN and SYDVKM. V dropped 4 bases and J dropped 0 bases, with 13 bases sitting between them. This CDR3 is 16 amino acids long.

V usage is TRBV29-1 and J usage is TRBJ2-7; unclear D gene. V gave up 6 bases and J gave up 2 bases, with 8 bases separating them. Per germline, CDR1 SQVTM and CDR2 ANQGSEA. The length of the CDR3 is 11 residues. The CDR3 DNA reads TGCAGCGTCAACGAAGCCTACGAGCAGTACTTC. As protein: CSVNEAYEQYF.

The J gene is TRBJ1-5, the V gene TRBV6-1, with D tentatively TRBD1 (5 bases). Per the germline V gene, CDR1 is MNHNS and CDR2 is SASEGT. This CDR3 contains 15 residues. Trimming shortened V by 6 bases and J by 1 base, and 13 bases separated the two germline ends. The CDR3 DNA reads as TGTGCCAGCAGCCTACTGGGGGTAAGCAATCAGCCCCAGCATTTT. Its protein product is CASSLLGVSNQPQHF.

The chain links TRBV6-2 or TRBV6-3 to TRBJ1-1, with D perhaps TRBD1 (5 bases). The germline V gene encodes CDR1 MNHEY and CDR2 SVGEGT. The CDR3 consists of 14 residues. The V and J ends lost 7 bases and 1 base respectively, with 13 bases between them. Here the CDR3 reads CASTSDIGNTEAFF. DNA for the CDR3: TGTGCCAGCACCTCGGACATCGGGAACACTGAAGCTTTCTTT.

The J gene is TRBJ2-2, the V gene TRBV9, with D possibly TRBD2 on 6 matching bases. This CDR3 spans 15 amino acids. V was shortened by 0 bases and J by 6 bases, with 12 bases between the two germline ends. Germline V gene data show CDR1 as SGDLS and CDR2 as YYNGEE. The CDR3 region is CASSVGGLSAGELFF. DNA of the CDR3: TGTGCCAGCAGCGTAGGGGGACTCTCAGCCGGGGAGCTGTTTTTT. The full variable domain, rest sourced from reference TRBV9 and TRBJ2-2, is DSGVTQTPKHLITATGQRVTLRCSPRSGDLSVYWYQQSLDQGLQFLIQYYNGEERAKGNILERFSAQQFPDLHSELNLSSLELGDSALYFCASSVGGLSAGELFFGEGSRLTVL.

This clonotype occurred a few times. V is TRBV3-1 and J is TRBJ1-6; no firm D call. CDR1 is LGHDT, CDR2 YNNKEL, per germline (reference sequence). The CDR3 consists of 14 residues. The V and J ends lost 4 bases and 6 bases respectively, with 10 bases between them. CDR3 nucleotide sequence: TGTGCCAGCAGCCTTGGGGAAACTAATTCACCCCTCCACTTT. Its protein is CASSLGETNSPLHF.

There are a few counts of this clonotype. The chain couples TRBV6-1 to TRBJ2-5; TRBD1 matches 10 bases. From germline, CDR1 is MNHNS and CDR2 SASEGT. The CDR3 contains 14 residues. The J segment lost 5 bases and the V segment lost 4 bases, leaving 4 bases of the junction unmatched. DNA for the CDR3: TGTGCCAGCAGTGGACAGGGGGCGCGTGAGACCCAGTACTTC. Translation gives CASSGQGARETQYF.

The chain carries TRBV27 and TRBJ2-1; TRBD2 aligns across 10 bases. CDR1 is MNHEY and CDR2 is SMNVEV in the germline V gene (reference sequence). CDR3 length: 15 residues. V lost 6 bases, J lost 3 bases, and 5 bases stayed unmatched. This CDR3 is CASRKAGGFYNEQFF. DNA for the CDR3: TGTGCCAGCAGAAAAGCGGGAGGGTTCTACAATGAGCAGTTCTTC.

This chain uses TRBV30 with TRBJ1-5, with a weak D call TRBD1 (6 bases). CDR3 length equals 13 residues. The germline gives CDR1 GTSNPN, CDR2 SVGIG (reference sequence). Trimming shortened V by 2 bases and J by 7 bases, and 12 bases separated the two germline ends. Written as DNA, the CDR3 is TGTGCCTGGAGTCGGGGGGCTGGGCAGCCCCAGCATTTT. Its protein product is CAWSRGAGQPQHF.

The rearrangement joins TRBV13 to TRBJ2-7; TRBD2 agrees at 10 bases. V lost 1 base, J lost 0 bases, and 6 bases stayed unmatched. The CDR3 totals 17 residues. Germline V gene data show CDR1 as PRHDT and CDR2 as FYEKMQ (reference sequence). The CDR3 loop reads CASSLVGSGRDSYEQYF. As DNA, the CDR3 is TGTGCCAGCAGCTTAGTTGGGAGCGGGAGGGACTCCTACGAGCAGTACTTC.

This clonotype was seen many times. The J gene is TRBJ2-7, the V gene TRBV18; possible D gene TRBD1, 6 bases. V was shortened by 5 bases and J by 5 bases, with 10 bases between the two germline ends. Germline loops: CDR1 KGHSH, CDR2 LQKENI. The CDR3 sequence is 12 residues long. CDR3 loop: CASSIGQNEQYF. The CDR3 DNA follows: TGTGCCAGCTCAATCGGACAGAACGAGCAGTACTTC. Full variable domain (outside the CDR3, taken from reference TRBV18 and TRBJ2-7): NAGVMQNPRHLVRRRGQEARLRCSPMKGHSHVYWYRQLPEEGLKFMVYLQKENIIDESGMPKERFSAEFPKEGPSILRIQQVVRGDSAAYFCASSIGQNEQYFGPGTRLTVT.

The chain has TRBV11-3 and TRBJ1-1; the D is unclear. Trimming removed 5 bases from V and 7 bases from J, with 11 bases in between. Per germline, CDR1 SGHNT and CDR2 YENEEA. The CDR3 has 12 amino acids. CDR3 protein: CASSQEESEAFF. For the CDR3, the DNA is TGTGCCAGCAGCCAAGAAGAGAGTGAAGCTTTCTTT.

In its sample, this clonotype was seen a few times. The genes are TRBV6-1 and TRBJ1-2; D uncertain. The CDR3 extends over 13 amino acids. Germline-derived CDR1 and CDR2 are MNHNS and SASEGT. V lost 3 bases and J lost 9, with 14 bases in between. The CDR3 here is CASSENRRDRYTF. In DNA, the CDR3 is TGTGCCAGCAGTGAGAACAGACGTGATCGCTACACCTTC.

This clonotype was seen a few times. The rearrangement links TRBV29-1 to TRBJ2-1, with D unclear. This CDR3 has 11 amino acids. Looked up from germline, CDR1 is SQVTM and CDR2 is ANQGSEA. Deletions cut 5 bases from V and 7 bases from J, with 9 bases between. The CDR3 sequence: CSVKFGNEQFF. In nucleotides, the CDR3 is TGCAGCGTTAAATTTGGAAATGAGCAGTTCTTC.

V usage is TRBV20-1 and J usage is TRBJ2-1; D gene ambiguous. V lost 3 bases and J lost 9, with 15 bases in between. The CDR3 totals 13 residues. Germline-derived CDR1 and CDR2 are DFQATT and SNEGSKA (reference sequence). Here the CDR3 DNA reads TGCAGTGCTAGTTCGACCTTACAGCCTGAGCAGTTCTTC. Amino acids: CSASSTLQPEQFF.

The chain has TRBV12-3 or TRBV12-4 and TRBJ2-7; TRBD2 agrees at 11 bases. The CDR3 totals 14 residues. The ends lost 5 bases at V and 6 bases at J; junction bases unmatched: 6. CDR3 residues: CASSQTSGTVEQYF. For the CDR3, the DNA is TGTGCCAGCAGTCAGACTAGCGGGACGGTCGAGCAGTACTTC.